This T cell receptor (beta chain) was sequenced in a study of cytomegalovirus exposure and HLA in healthy donors. The germline gives CDR1 SEHNR, CDR2 FQNEAQ (reference sequence). The CDR3 has 18 amino acids. V gave up 3 bases and J gave up 2 bases, with 19 bases separating them. PCR involved 60 Vbeta and 13 Jbeta primers. Here immunoSEQ multiplex PCR was the method, and the copy in TCRdb shows in-frame clones only, minus some. The table records about 160,000 clones, around four fifths of them present only once. The chain links TRBV7-9 to TRBJ2-2, with TRBD2 as a possible D gene (6 bases). This receptor was taken from a woman in her late teens or twenties in good health and CMV-seronegative. Sequenced: PBMCs. DNA of the CDR3: TGTGCCAGCAGCTTTGGCCTCGGAGGGAGCCTTAACACCGGGGAGCTGTTTTTT. Its translation: CASSFGLGGSLNTGELFF.